Below are 20 T cell receptor beta chains sequenced from a single sample in a study of patients and donors after allogeneic stem cell transplantation (TCRdb year 2020). The library was obtained by RT-PCR. TCRdb names NextSeq 550 as the instrument used. In TCRdb, the public reads were trimmed at Q25 with fastp and aligned with MiXCR, with productive beta chains retained. CDR3 protein sequences are deduplicated, and each keeps its most common genes and DNA. The sample has over 400,000 distinct CDR3 sequences on record, 16% of them singletons. 7.2% of the sample belongs to the ten largest clones. The source material was blood, either unsorted or a sorted T cell fraction (not recorded which). All receptors come from a human donor who was either an allogeneic HSCT recipient or a stem cell or donor lymphocyte infusion donor (not recorded which). It is not recorded whose cells these are; they may come from a transplant donor.

This clonotype came up a few times. The genes are TRBV5-1 and TRBJ2-1, with TRBD1 identical over 8 bases. V lost 6 bases and J lost 6; bases outside the gene matches: 5. The CDR3 extends over 13 amino acids. CDR1 is SGHRS, CDR2 YFSETQ, per germline. This CDR3 is CASIKTGANEQFF. CDR3 coding DNA: TGCGCCAGCATTAAGACAGGGGCCAATGAGCAGTTCTTC.

This chain links TRBV12-3 or TRBV12-4 with TRBJ2-3; a weak D match, TRBD2 (5 bases). V shed 2 bases and J shed 6 bases, with 12 bases lying between them. There are 14 residues in the CDR3. The CDR3 DNA follows: TGTGCCAGCAGTTTACCCCGGACTGGGGATACGCAGTATTTT. Its protein is CASSLPRTGDTQYF.

V and J are TRBV9 and TRBJ2-1, with 9 bases identical to TRBD1. The V and J ends lost 4 bases and 6 bases, in that order; junction bases with no gene match: 8. Germline CDR1 is SGDLS and CDR2 is YYNGEE. The CDR3 is 15 residues long. Written as DNA, the CDR3 is TGTGCCAGCAGCCTACGAGGGACAGGGATCAATGAGCAGTTCTTC. It encodes CASSLRGTGINEQFF.

This clonotype was counted a few times. The chain links TRBV12-3 or TRBV12-4 to TRBJ1-2; 7 bases match TRBD1. V dropped 10 bases and J dropped 6; count of bases not matched to a gene: 8. The CDR3 is 12 amino acids. DNA of the CDR3: TGTGCCACCTTACAGGGGAGGGATGGCTACACCTTC. Its translation is CATLQGRDGYTF.

The chain recombines TRBV5-1 with TRBJ2-2; 9 bases agree with TRBD2. V lost 3 bases to trimming and J lost 4 bases; unmatched junction nucleotides: 7. Germline CDR1 is SGHRS and CDR2 is YFSETQ. The CDR3 is 16 amino acids. The CDR3 spells CASSWRGGPITGELFF. The CDR3 DNA sequence: TGCGCCAGCAGCTGGCGGGGGGGGCCTATCACCGGGGAGCTGTTTTTT.

The chain has TRBV7-9 and TRBJ2-5, with a tentative D call TRBD1 (5 bases). Deletions cut 5 bases from V and 1 base from J, with 11 bases between. CDR1 is SEHNR, CDR2 FQNEAQ, per germline (reference sequence). The CDR3 spans 14 residues. Here the CDR3 reads CASSVQGFQETQYF. In DNA form, the CDR3 reads TGTGCCAGCAGCGTCCAGGGCTTCCAAGAGACCCAGTACTTC.

The chain combines TRBV28 with TRBJ2-1, with D uncertain. The V gene lost 4 bases and the J gene lost 2 bases, with 15 bases spanning the gap. The V gene's germline CDR1 is MDHEN and CDR2 SYDVKM. The CDR3 spans 16 residues. The CDR3 loop reads CASSWVSGLAYNEQFF. The CDR3 DNA reads TGTGCCAGCAGTTGGGTTTCGGGTCTGGCCTACAATGAGCAGTTCTTC.

The chain combines TRBV15 with TRBJ2-4; the match to TRBD2 covers 7 bases. J lost 0 bases, V lost 4 bases, and 9 bases had no gene match. The CDR3 extends over 17 amino acids. Germline assignment: CDR1 LNHNV and CDR2 YYDKDF (reference sequence). The CDR3 reads CATSTPGRTLAKNIQYF. The CDR3 DNA reads as TGTGCCACCAGCACCCCCGGGAGGACCTTAGCCAAAAACATTCAGTACTTC.

This clonotype was seen more than once but under ten times. The chain couples TRBV11-3 to TRBJ2-7, with D uncertain. This CDR3 region has 11 residues. V was pared by 5 bases and J by 5 bases, with 7 bases between. CDR1 SGHNT and CDR2 YENEEA come from the germline V gene. The CDR3 sequence is CASSSWNEQYF. CDR3 coding DNA: TGTGCCAGCAGCAGCTGGAACGAGCAGTACTTC.

This clonotype showed up just a few times. The V call is TRBV12-3 or TRBV12-4, the J call TRBJ1-2; possibly TRBD1 for D (5 bases). This CDR3 has 13 residues. V gave up 3 bases and J gave up 7 bases, with 12 bases separating them. This CDR3 reads CASSFQGGGGYTF. CDR3 sequence (DNA): TGTGCCAGCAGTTTCCAGGGAGGAGGTGGCTACACCTTC.

This chain links TRBV30 with TRBJ2-7; 12 bases agree with TRBD1. V was pared by 1 base and J by 8 bases, with 3 bases of the junction left unmatched. Germline loops: CDR1 GTSNPN, CDR2 SVGIG (reference sequence). This CDR3 region has 13 residues. The DNA of the CDR3 is TGTGCCTGGAGTGCGGGACAGGGGGCCAAGCAGTACTTC. This sequence encodes CAWSAGQGAKQYF.

Only a few counts were recorded for this clonotype. This CDR3 reads CSVVNQGINQPQHF. The CDR3 coding sequence is TGCAGCGTTGTTAATCAGGGTATCAATCAGCCCCAGCATTTT. The chain links TRBV29-1 to TRBJ1-5, with D tentatively TRBD1 (5 bases). Trimming took off 4 bases at V and 3 bases at J, with 13 bases between the two ends. The germline gives CDR1 SQVTM, CDR2 ANQGSEA. The CDR3 extends over 14 amino acids.

In its sample, this clonotype was seen a few times. The rearrangement uses TRBV6-2 or TRBV6-3 and TRBJ1-5; D gene uncertain. Germline loops: CDR1 MNHEY, CDR2 SVGEGT. This CDR3 region has 14 residues. Trimming shortened V by 5 bases and J by 7 bases, and 15 bases separated the two germline ends. CDR3 DNA: TGTGCCAGCAGTCCCACAGCGAAACAGCAGCCCCAGCATTTT. Translated, it gives CASSPTAKQQPQHF.

The chain is built from TRBV24-1 and TRBJ2-4; weak D call: TRBD2 (6 bases). The CDR3 has 13 residues. Germline CDR1 KGHDR, CDR2 SFDVKD. V shed 8 bases and J shed 8 bases, with 15 bases lying between them. The CDR3 sequence: CATKGRLQDIQYF. For the CDR3, the DNA is TGTGCCACCAAGGGGAGGTTGCAGGACATTCAGTACTTC.

The chain employs TRBV9 and TRBJ1-2, with TRBD1 as a possible D gene (5 bases). This CDR3 has 14 amino acids. Per germline, CDR1 SGDLS and CDR2 YYNGEE. Trimming took off 3 bases at V and 6 bases at J, with 15 bases between the two ends. The CDR3 sequence is CASSEQKGCDGYTF. DNA of the CDR3: TGTGCCAGCAGCGAGCAGAAGGGGTGCGATGGCTACACCTTC.

The chain has TRBV3-1 and TRBJ2-3; D not certain. The CDR3 length is 13 residues. Trimming removed 4 bases at V and 6 bases at J, with 11 bases between. The germline gives CDR1 LGHDT, CDR2 YNNKEL (reference sequence). The CDR3: CASSLSKGDTQYF. DNA for the CDR3: TGTGCCAGCAGCCTTTCTAAAGGTGATACGCAGTATTTT.

This clonotype has only a few counts. The genes are TRBV18 and TRBJ2-7; the D is unclear. The CDR3 totals 14 residues. Germline V gene data show CDR1 as KGHSH and CDR2 as LQKENI. V was pared by 6 bases and J by 1 base, with 13 bases between. CDR3 sequence (DNA): TGTGCCAGCTCTCCCAGGACGGCTTCCTACGAGCAGTACTTC. Translated, it gives CASSPRTASYEQYF.

The chain links TRBV18 to TRBJ2-7; D is undetermined. V gave up 5 bases and J gave up 1 base, with 12 bases separating them. Germline V gene lookup returns CDR1 KGHSH and CDR2 LQKENI. The CDR3 runs 14 residues. CDR3: CASSTTTSSYEQYF. Here the CDR3 DNA reads TGTGCCAGCTCAACGACGACAAGTTCCTACGAGCAGTACTTC.

This clonotype showed up just a few times. The chain is built from TRBV4-2 and TRBJ1-4, with D uncertain. V gave up 3 bases and J gave up 4 bases, with 18 bases separating them. The CDR3 runs to 17 residues. Germline V gene lookup returns CDR1 LGHNA and CDR2 YNFKEQ. The CDR3 DNA follows: TGTGCCAGCAGCCAGGGTATTAAGGCAGAAGTTAATGAAAAACTGTTTTTT. It is translated as CASSQGIKAEVNEKLFF.

This clonotype has only a few counts. The genes are TRBV20-1 and TRBJ1-2; D is unclear. Trimming removed 0 bases at V and 2 bases at J, with 10 bases between. Per the germline V gene, CDR1 is DFQATT and CDR2 is SNEGSKA (reference sequence). The CDR3 loop spans 14 amino acids. The DNA of the CDR3 is TGCAGTGCTAGAGATCCGTCTCAGAACTATGGCTACACCTTC. Translating it yields CSARDPSQNYGYTF.